This T cell receptor beta chain was obtained from a study of T cell responses to AZD1222 COVID-19 vaccine. Using immunoSEQ multiplex PCR, the repertoire was profiled, and TCRdb retains in-frame clones only, with some absent. The sample lists some 140,000 clones; about 91% were seen once. This CDR3 comprises 13 residues. Trimming shortened V by 8 bases and J by 6 bases, and 15 bases separated the two germline ends. CDR1 is MNHEY and CDR2 is SMNVEV in the germline V gene (reference sequence). The sequenced sample was peripheral blood, obtained on day 0 of AZD1222 vaccination. The sequence was obtained from an adult in good health. The V and J genes are TRBV27 and TRBJ2-3, with D maybe TRBD1 (6 bases). Here the CDR3 reads CASGSRGRDTQYF. The CDR3 nucleotides read TGTGCCAGCGGCTCCAGGGGACGGGATACGCAGTATTTT.